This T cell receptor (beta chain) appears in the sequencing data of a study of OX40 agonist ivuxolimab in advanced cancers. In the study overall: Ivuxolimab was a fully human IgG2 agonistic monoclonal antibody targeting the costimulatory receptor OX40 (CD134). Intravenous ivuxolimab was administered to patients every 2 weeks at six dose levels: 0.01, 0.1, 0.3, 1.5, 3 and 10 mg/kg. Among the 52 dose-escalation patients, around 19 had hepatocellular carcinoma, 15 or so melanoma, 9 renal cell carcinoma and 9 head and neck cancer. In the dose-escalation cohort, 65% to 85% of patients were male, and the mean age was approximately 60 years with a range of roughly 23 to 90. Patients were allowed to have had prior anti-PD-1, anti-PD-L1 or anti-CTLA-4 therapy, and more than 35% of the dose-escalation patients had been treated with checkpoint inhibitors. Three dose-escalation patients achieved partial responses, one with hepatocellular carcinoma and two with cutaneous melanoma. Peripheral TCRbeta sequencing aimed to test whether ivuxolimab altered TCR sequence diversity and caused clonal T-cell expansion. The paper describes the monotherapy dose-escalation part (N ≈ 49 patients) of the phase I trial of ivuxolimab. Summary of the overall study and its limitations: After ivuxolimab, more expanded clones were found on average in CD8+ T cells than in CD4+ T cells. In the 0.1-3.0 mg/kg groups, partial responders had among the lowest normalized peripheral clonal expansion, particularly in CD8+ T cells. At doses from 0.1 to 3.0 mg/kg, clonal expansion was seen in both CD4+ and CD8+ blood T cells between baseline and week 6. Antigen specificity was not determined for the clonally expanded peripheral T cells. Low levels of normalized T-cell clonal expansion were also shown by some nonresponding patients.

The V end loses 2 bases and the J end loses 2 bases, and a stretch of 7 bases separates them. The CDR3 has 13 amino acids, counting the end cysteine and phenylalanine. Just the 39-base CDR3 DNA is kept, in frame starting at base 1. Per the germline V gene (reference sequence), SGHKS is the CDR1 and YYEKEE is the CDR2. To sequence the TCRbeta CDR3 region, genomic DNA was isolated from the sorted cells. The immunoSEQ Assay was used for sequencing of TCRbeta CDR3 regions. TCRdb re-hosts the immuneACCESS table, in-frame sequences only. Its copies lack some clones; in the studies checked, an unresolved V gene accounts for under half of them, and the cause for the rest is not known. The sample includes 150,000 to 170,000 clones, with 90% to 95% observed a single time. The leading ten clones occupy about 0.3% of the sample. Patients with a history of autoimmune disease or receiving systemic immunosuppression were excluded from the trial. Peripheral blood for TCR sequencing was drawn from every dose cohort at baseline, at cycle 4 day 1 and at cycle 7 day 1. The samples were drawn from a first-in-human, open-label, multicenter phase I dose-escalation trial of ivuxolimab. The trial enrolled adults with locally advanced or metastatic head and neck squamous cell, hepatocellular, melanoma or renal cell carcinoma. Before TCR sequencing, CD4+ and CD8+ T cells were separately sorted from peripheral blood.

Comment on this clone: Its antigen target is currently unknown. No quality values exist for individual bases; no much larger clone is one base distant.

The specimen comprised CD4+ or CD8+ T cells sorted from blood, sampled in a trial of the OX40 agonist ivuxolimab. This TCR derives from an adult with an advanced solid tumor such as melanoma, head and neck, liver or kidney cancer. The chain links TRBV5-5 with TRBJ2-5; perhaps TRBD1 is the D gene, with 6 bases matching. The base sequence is TGTGCCAGCAGCTTCGGGACACAAGAGACCCAGTACTTC. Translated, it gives CASSFGTQETQYF.